Listed here is a single T cell receptor beta chain. Its antigen is not identified. Germline CDR1 and CDR2: SGHRS and YFSETQ. Trimming took 4 bases from V and 6 from J; bases not matched to a gene: 3. The CDR3 runs 14 residues. This sample was included in a study of long-term antiretroviral therapy in people with HIV. Findings and limits, study-wide: HIV repertoires spanned tighter CDR3 length ranges than controls did. Therapy changes, viral resistance and ART adherence were not documented in the available data.

It was version v3.0 of the immunoSEQ assay that was run at survey level. The method was immunoSEQ multiplex PCR; TCRdb's version includes in-frame clones alone and lacks a portion of them. Of 15,000 or so clones in the sample, around 88% were seen once. This material consisted of unsorted PBMCs, taken 2.3 to 2.4 years before starting antiretroviral therapy. This TCR was sampled from a woman in her thirties with HIV. The V gene is TRBV5-1, the J gene TRBJ2-3, with TRBD2 identical over 12 bases. CDR3 nucleotide sequence: TGCGCCAGCAGCATCGGGACTAGCGGGGATACGCAGTATTTT. Protein: CASSIGTSGDTQYF.